This record covers a single T cell receptor (beta chain). The entry originates in a study of blood T cell repertoires in COVID-19. Produced via immunoSEQ multiplex PCR; TCRdb's table is partial and in-frame only. The table lists some 300,000 clones, about nine tenths of them singletons. The germline gives CDR1 KGHSH, CDR2 LQKENI. The CDR3 consists of 11 residues. V was shortened by 4 bases and J by 4 bases, with 5 bases between the two germline ends. Source material: PBMCs or T cells enriched from blood (not recorded which). The clonotype was recovered from a woman in her 50s who had been exposed to COVID-19. The chain employs TRBV18 and TRBJ2-7; tentative D call: TRBD1 (5 bases). CDR3 coding DNA: TGTGCCAGCTCACAGGGGTACGAGCAGTACTTC. Residues: CASSQGYEQYF.